What follows describes a single T cell receptor (beta chain). These data come from a study of T cell changes during pregnancy in multiple sclerosis. Here immunoSEQ multiplex PCR was the method, and the copy in TCRdb shows in-frame clones only, minus some. This table has 85,000 to 120,000 clones, roughly 89% appearing once. Germline-derived CDR1 and CDR2 are MDHEN and SYDVKM. Between the trimmed V and J ends, which lost 1 base and 0 bases, there was a span of 12 bases. The length of the CDR3 is 17 residues. The sample in question was peripheral blood, obtained before pregnancy. The chain carries TRBV28 and TRBJ2-2; tentatively, D is TRBD1 (6 bases). This receptor was obtained from a female donor with multiple sclerosis, enrolled in a pregnancy study. The CDR3 bases are TGTGCCAGCAGTTTATCGGGGCAGGGGCCGAACACCGGGGAGCTGTTTTTT. This gives the protein CASSLSGQGPNTGELFF.